This T cell receptor (beta chain) was recorded in a study of T cell responses to AZD1222 COVID-19 vaccine. Sequenced by immunoSEQ multiplex PCR; TCRdb stores in-frame clones only, minus some. The data hold 130,000 to 150,000 clones, with approximately 89% observed a single time. The CDR3 extends over 19 amino acids. Germline values: CDR1 MGHRA, CDR2 YSYEKL. V was cut by 2 bases and J by 0 bases, with 20 bases left in between. This sample comprised peripheral blood, obtained on day 0 of AZD1222 vaccination. The receptor comes from an adult in good health. V gene TRBV4-1 combines with J gene TRBJ1-3; D unclear. The CDR3 spells CASSQRLSRGVSSGNTIYF. The DNA for the CDR3 is TGCGCCAGCAGCCAAAGGTTGAGCCGCGGGGTGAGCTCTGGAAACACCATATATTTT.